In this sample, the clone carrying this T cell receptor beta chain turned up many times. V trimming: 3 bases; J trimming: 6 bases; junction bases outside the gene matches: 4. Germline loops: CDR1 LGHDT, CDR2 YNNKEL (reference sequence). The CDR3 length is 14 residues. This record belongs to a study of neurological immune-mediated disorders. 5'RACE generated cDNA with 10-nucleotide random UMIs. Using its own MiXCR run on the 5' RACE reads, TCRdb lists one record per CDR3 protein. The sample has 30,000 or so distinct CDR3 sequences, around 4% seen once. Sorted libraries were derived from 800,000 to 1,000,000 CD4+ or CD8+ T cells.

This TCR was sampled from a woman in her forties in good health. Sequences were obtained from CD4+ T cells from blood. The rearrangement links TRBV3-1 to TRBJ1-1; 10 positions agree with TRBD1. The CDR3 DNA follows: TGTGCCAGCAGCCAGCGGGACAGGGGTTCTGAAGCTTTCTTT. This encodes CASSQRDRGSEAFF.